The entry below gives a single T cell receptor beta chain sequence along with its context. Looked up from germline, CDR1 is LGHNA and CDR2 is YSLEER. The CDR3 consists of 17 residues. Trimming cost V 1 base and J 3 bases; bases outside gene matches: 2. The sample belongs to a study of blood T cell repertoires in COVID-19. Study-wide context: Acute-phase and convalescent COVID-19 samples originated in the United States, Italy and Spain. T cells, B-cell-depleted T cells, or PBMCs supplied cDNA or gDNA.

Authors' analysis steps: Estimates of nucleated cell counts were drawn from the amplification of reference gene primers. Sequencing used immunoSEQ multiplex PCR; TCRdb keeps in-frame clones, though not all of them. Clone size and V and J calls were adopted from that table, with D and trimming inferred from the DNA. Among 200,000 to 250,000 clones listed, roughly 80% were seen once. The sequence was obtained from a young woman with acute or convalescent COVID-19. This rearrangement joins TRBV4-3 to TRBJ2-2; TRBD2 aligns across 13 bases. The sequencing input was peripheral blood. The CDR3 loop is CASSQGTSGSYTGELFF. CDR3 coding DNA: TGCGCCAGCAGCCAAGGGACTAGCGGGAGTTACACCGGGGAGCTGTTTTTT.